This record covers a single TCR beta chain. Germline V CDR1 and CDR2: SGHTA, FQGNSA. V dropped 8 bases and J dropped 2 bases, with 11 bases sitting between them. The CDR3 length is 13 residues. This entry belongs to a study of naive and memory T cell subsets. The beta constant-region primer was an equimolar mix of two oligonucleotides covering TRBC1 and TRBC2. MiXCR was run by TCRdb on the UMI-ligation and nested PCR reads, yielding one entry per CDR3 protein. The table lists around 160,000 distinct CDR3 sequences, around 15% of them singletons. V is TRBV7-2 and J is TRBJ2-3; D remains unclear. This TCR was sampled from a human donor in good health. Input material: naive CD4+ T cells from blood. The chain's CDR3 is CASRPGLTDTQYF. The CDR3 DNA follows: TGTGCCAGCCGGCCCGGCCTCACAGATACGCAGTATTTT.